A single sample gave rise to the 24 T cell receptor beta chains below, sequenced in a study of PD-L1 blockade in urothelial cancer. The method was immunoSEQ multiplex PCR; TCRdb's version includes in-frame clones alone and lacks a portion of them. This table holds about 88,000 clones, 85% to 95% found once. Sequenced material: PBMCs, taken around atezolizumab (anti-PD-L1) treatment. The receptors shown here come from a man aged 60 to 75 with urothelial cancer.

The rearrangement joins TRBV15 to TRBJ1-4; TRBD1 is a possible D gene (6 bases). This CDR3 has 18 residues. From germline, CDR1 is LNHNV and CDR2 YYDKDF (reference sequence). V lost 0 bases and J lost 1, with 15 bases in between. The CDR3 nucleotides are TGTGCCACCAGCAGAGATGAGACAGCCAGGGGAACTAATGAAAAACTGTTTTTT. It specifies CATSRDETARGTNEKLFF.

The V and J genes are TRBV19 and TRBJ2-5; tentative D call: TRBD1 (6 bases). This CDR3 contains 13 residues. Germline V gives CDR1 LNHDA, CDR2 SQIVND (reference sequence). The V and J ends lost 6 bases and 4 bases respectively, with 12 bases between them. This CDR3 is CASRLQGAETQYF. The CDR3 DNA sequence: TGTGCCAGTAGGTTACAGGGCGCAGAGACCCAGTACTTC.

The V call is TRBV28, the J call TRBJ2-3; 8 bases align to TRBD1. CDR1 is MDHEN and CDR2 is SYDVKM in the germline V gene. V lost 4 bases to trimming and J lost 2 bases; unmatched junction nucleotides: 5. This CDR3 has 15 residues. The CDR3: CASSSRQGITDTQYF. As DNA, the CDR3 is TGTGCCAGCAGTTCACGACAGGGGATCACAGATACGCAGTATTTT. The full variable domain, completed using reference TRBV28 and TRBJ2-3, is DVKVTQSSRYLVKRTGEKVFLECVQDMDHENMFWYRQDPGLGLRLIYFSYDVKMKEKGDIPEGYSVSREKKERFSLILESASTNQTSMYLCASSSRQGITDTQYFGPGTRLTVL.

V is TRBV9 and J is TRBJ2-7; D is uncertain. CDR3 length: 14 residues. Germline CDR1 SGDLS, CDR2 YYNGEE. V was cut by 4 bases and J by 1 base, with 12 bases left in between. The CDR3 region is CASSPFGESYEQYF. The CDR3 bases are TGTGCCAGCAGCCCCTTTGGAGAGTCCTACGAGCAGTACTTC.

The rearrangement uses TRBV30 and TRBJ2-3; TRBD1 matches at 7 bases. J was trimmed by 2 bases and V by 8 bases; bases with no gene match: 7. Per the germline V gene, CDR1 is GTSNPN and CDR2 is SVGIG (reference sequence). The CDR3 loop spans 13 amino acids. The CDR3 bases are TGTGCCCTGGGACAGCAAATCACAGATACGCAGTATTTT. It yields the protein CALGQQITDTQYF.

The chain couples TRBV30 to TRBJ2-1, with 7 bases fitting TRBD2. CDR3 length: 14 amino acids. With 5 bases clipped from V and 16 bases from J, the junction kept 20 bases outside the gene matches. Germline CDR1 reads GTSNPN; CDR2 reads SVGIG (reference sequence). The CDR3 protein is CAWLPGTINRKFFF. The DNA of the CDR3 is TGTGCCTGGCTACCCGGGACTATTAACCGCAAATTCTTCTTC. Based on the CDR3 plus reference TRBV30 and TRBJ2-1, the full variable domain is SQTIHQWPATLVQPVGSPLSLECTVEGTSNPNLYWYRQAAGRGLQLLFYSVGIGQISSEVPQNLSASRPQDRQFILSSKKLLLSDSGFYLCAWLPGTINRKFFFGPGTRLTVL.

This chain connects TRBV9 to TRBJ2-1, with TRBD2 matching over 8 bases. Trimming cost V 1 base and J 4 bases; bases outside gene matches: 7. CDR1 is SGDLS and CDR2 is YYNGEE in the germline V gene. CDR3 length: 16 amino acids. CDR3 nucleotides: TGTGCCAGCAGCGTAAGAGGTAGCGGGGCATACAATGAGCAGTTCTTC. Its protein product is CASSVRGSGAYNEQFF. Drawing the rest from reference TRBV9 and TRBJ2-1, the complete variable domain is DSGVTQTPKHLITATGQRVTLRCSPRSGDLSVYWYQQSLDQGLQFLIQYYNGEERAKGNILERFSAQQFPDLHSELNLSSLELGDSALYFCASSVRGSGAYNEQFFGPGTRLTVL.

CDR3 in amino acids: CASSLGTGRRNQPQHF. The CDR3 DNA sequence: TGTGCCAGCAGCTTAGGGACAGGGCGACGGAATCAGCCCCAGCATTTT. The chain combines TRBV11-3 with TRBJ1-5; 8 bases align to TRBD1. The trim removed 1 base at V and 4 bases at J, leaving 6 bases unmatched. This CDR3 spans 16 amino acids. Germline-derived CDR1 and CDR2 are SGHNT and YENEEA.

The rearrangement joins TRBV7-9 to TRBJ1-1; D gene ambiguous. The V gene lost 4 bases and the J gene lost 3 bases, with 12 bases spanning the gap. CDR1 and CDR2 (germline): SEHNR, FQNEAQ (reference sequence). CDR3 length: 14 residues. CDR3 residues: CASSSPLTDTEAFF. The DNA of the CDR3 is TGTGCCAGCAGCTCGCCACTTACAGACACTGAAGCTTTCTTT.

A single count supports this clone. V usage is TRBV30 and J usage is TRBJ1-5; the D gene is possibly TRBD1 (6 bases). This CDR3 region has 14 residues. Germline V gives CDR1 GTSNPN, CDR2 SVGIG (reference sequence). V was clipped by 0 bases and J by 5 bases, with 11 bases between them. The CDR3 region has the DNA TGTGCCTGGAGTGTGGGGCAGGGGTATCAGCCCCAGCATTTT. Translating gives CAWSVGQGYQPQHF.

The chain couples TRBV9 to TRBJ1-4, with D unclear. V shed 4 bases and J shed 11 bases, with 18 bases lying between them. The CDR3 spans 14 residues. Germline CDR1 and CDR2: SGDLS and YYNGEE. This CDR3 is CASSPNPDGIKLFF. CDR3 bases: TGTGCCAGCAGCCCCAATCCGGACGGGATTAAACTGTTTTTT.

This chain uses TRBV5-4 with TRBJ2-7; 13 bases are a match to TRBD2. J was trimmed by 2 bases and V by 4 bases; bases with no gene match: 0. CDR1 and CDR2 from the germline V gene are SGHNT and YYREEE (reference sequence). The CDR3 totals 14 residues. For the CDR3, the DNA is TGTGCCAGCAGCACTAGCGGGGGGGCCTACGAGCAGTACTTC. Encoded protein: CASSTSGGAYEQYF.

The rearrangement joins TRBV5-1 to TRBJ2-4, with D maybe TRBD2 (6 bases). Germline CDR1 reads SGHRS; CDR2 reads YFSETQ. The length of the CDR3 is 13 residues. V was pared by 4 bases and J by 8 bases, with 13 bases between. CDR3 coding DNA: TGCGCCAGCAGCGGCGAATGGGGGGACATTCAGTACTTC. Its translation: CASSGEWGDIQYF.

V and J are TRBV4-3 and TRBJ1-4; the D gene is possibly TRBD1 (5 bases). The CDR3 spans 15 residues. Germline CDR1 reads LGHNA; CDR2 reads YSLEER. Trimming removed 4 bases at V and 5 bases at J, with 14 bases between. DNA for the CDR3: TGCGCCAGCAGCCCACGAAGACAGACAAATGAAAAACTGTTTTTT. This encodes CASSPRRQTNEKLFF.

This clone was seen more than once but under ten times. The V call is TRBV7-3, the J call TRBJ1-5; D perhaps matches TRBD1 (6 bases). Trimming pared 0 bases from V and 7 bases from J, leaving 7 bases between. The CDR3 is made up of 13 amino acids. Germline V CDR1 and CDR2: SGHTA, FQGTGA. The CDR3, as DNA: TGTGCCAGCAGCTTAACCCAGGGGCAGCCCCAGCATTTT. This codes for CASSLTQGQPQHF.

CDR3 protein: CASTQGGQTQYF. The CDR3 nucleotides are TGTGCCAGCACCCAGGGGGGCCAGACCCAGTACTTC. This chain joins TRBV6-6 and TRBJ2-5; maybe TRBD1 (7 bases). This CDR3 has 12 residues. With 7 bases removed from V and 6 bases from J, the gap between germline ends came to 12 bases. Germline CDR1 and CDR2: MNHNY and SVGAGI (reference sequence).

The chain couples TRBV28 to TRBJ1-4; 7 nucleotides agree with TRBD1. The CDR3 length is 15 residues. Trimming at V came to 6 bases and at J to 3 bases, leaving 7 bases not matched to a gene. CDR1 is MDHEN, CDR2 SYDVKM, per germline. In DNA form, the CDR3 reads TGTGCCAGCAGGACAGACAGGGAGGCTAATGAAAAACTGTTTTTT. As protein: CASRTDREANEKLFF.

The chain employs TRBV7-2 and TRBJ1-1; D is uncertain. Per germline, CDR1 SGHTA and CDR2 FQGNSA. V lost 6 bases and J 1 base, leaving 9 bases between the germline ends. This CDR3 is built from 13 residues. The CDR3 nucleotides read TGTGCCAGCAGAAACCGACAGAACACTGAAGCTTTCTTT. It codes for CASRNRQNTEAFF. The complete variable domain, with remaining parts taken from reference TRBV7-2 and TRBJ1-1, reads GAGVSQSPSNKVTEKGKDVELRCDPISGHTALYWYRQSLGQGLEFLIYFQGNSAPDKSGLPSDRFSAERTGGSVSTLTIQRTQQEDSAVYLCASRNRQNTEAFFGQGTRLTVV.

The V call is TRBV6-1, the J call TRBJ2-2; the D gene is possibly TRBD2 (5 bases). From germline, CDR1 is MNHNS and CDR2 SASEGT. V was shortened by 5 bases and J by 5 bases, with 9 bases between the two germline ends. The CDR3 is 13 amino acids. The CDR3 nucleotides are TGTGCCAGCAGTCCCCAGCGGACCGGGGAGCTGTTTTTT. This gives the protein CASSPQRTGELFF.

The CDR3 sequence is CASSKGLAGAGELFF. The CDR3 coding sequence is TGTGCCAGCAGCAAAGGACTAGCGGGAGCCGGGGAGCTGTTTTTT. The chain joins TRBV7-2 to TRBJ2-2; the match to TRBD2 covers 13 bases. Looked up from germline, CDR1 is SGHTA and CDR2 is FQGNSA. V trimming: 5 bases; J trimming: 6 bases; junction bases outside the gene matches: 3. This CDR3 spans 15 amino acids.

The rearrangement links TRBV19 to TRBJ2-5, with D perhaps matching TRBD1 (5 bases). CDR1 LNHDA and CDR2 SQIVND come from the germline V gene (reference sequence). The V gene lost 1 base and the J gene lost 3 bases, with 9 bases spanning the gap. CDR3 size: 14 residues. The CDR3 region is CASSIAHRKETQYF. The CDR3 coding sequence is TGTGCCAGTAGTATAGCTCACAGGAAAGAGACCCAGTACTTC.

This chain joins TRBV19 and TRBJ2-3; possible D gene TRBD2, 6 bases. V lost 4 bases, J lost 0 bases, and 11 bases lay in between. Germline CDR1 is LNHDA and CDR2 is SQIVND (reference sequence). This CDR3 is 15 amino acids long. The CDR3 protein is CASSNPRGSTDTQYF. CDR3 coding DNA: TGTGCCAGTAGTAACCCGCGGGGTAGCACAGATACGCAGTATTTT.

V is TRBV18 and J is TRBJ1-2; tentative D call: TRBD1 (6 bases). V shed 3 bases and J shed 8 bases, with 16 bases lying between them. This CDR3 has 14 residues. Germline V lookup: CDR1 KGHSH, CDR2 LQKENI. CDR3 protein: CASSPPQGSGGYTF. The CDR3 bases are TGTGCCAGCTCACCTCCACAGGGAAGTGGCGGCTACACCTTC. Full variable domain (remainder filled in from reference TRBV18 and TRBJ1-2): NAGVMQNPRHLVRRRGQEARLRCSPMKGHSHVYWYRQLPEEGLKFMVYLQKENIIDESGMPKERFSAEFPKEGPSILRIQQVVRGDSAAYFCASSPPQGSGGYTFGSGTRLTVV.

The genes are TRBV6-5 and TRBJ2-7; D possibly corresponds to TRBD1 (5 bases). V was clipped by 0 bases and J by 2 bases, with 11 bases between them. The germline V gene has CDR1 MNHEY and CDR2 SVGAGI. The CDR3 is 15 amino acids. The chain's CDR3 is CASSYSPTVPYEQYF. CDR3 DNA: TGTGCCAGCAGTTACTCGCCGACAGTCCCCTACGAGCAGTACTTC.